The source of this T cell receptor beta chain is a study of blood T cell repertoires in COVID-19. Background on the study: From T cells, B-cell-depleted T cells, or PBMCs came the material, which was cDNA or gDNA.

Germline V gives CDR1 MNHEY, CDR2 SVGAGI. CDR3 length: 13 amino acids. V shed 6 bases and J 10 bases; nucleotides not matched to a gene: 6. In the original workflow: Estimation of nucleated cell counts relied on the amplification of reference gene primers. Assay: immunoSEQ multiplex PCR; the TCRdb copy retains only in-frame clones and omits some. From that table come the V and J calls and clone size; the DNA was used to work out D and trimming. The data contain under 250,000 clones, approximately 88% of them singletons. The Seattle patients, enrolled during active infection, were followed longitudinally.

The specimen was peripheral blood. This chain connects TRBV6-5 to TRBJ1-6, with TRBD1 matching 7 bases. The receptor was isolated from a woman aged 25-40 years with COVID-19, enrolled during active disease. The DNA for the CDR3 is TGTGCCAGCAGGAGGGGGCGAGGGTCACCCCTCCACTTT. Translating it yields CASRRGRGSPLHF.